The rows below give T cell receptor beta chains drawn from one sample of a study of tumor-infiltrating lymphocytes in primary liver carcinoma. TCRdb itself ran the multiplex PCR reads through MiXCR, one entry per CDR3 protein. The sample carries approximately 330,000 distinct CDR3 sequences, 65% recorded once. Sequenced material: peripheral blood. All receptors derive from a man aged 35 to 55 with primary liver carcinoma and hepatitis B virus infection. The CDR3 runs from the conserved cysteine through the conserved F or W. A D gene is named only where the DNA matches it firmly. Size is stated for part of the rows, as once, few or many counts, or as a class when the clone is expanded.

v_gene,d_gene,abundance,j_gene,CDR3aa,CDR3nt
TRBV11-3,-,few,TRBJ2-7,CAGSLATGTEQYF,TGTGCCGGCAGCTTAGCTACAGGTACCGAACAGTACTTC
TRBV6-2/TRBV6-3,-,-,TRBJ2-1,CASSYSETAQFF,TGTGCCAGCAGTTACAGCGAGACTGCGCAGTTCTTC
TRBV11-2,-,-,TRBJ2-5,CVSSLESGSSIQYF,TGTGTCAGCAGCTTAGAGAGTGGGAGTTCGATCCAGTACTTC
TRBV11-2,-,-,TRBJ2-1,CASSPDDTRGSYNEQLF,TGTGCCAGTAGCCCCGATGATACCAGGGGCTCCTACAATGAGCAGCTCTTC
TRBV28,-,many,TRBJ1-5,CASSWRGPQHF,TGTGCCAGCAGTTGGCGCGGGCCCCAGCATTTT
TRBV29-1,TRBD1,-,TRBJ2-4,CSIEGVTGGRNIQYF,TGCAGCATTGAAGGGGTCACAGGGGGTAGAAACATTCAGTATTTC
TRBV11-2,TRBD1,-,TRBJ2-2,CTSRLNDRGAGEMSF,TGTACCAGCAGATTAAACGACAGGGGTGCCGGGGAGATGTCTTTT
TRBV10-3,-,-,TRBJ2-7,CVTRSPSGTYEQYF,TGTGTCACCAGGAGCCCCTCCGGGACGTACGAGCAGTACTTC
TRBV11-2,-,-,TRBJ2-7,CAGSVRDESYYEQYF,TGTGCCGGCAGCGTGCGGGACGAATCTTATTACGAGCAGTACTTC
TRBV5-1,TRBD2,few,TRBJ2-1,CASTRPGTSGNEQFF,TGCGCCAGCACTCGTCCCGGGACTAGCGGCAATGAGCAGTTCTTC
TRBV5-1,-,once,TRBJ2-7,CASSSQPDYEQYF,TGCGCCAGCAGCTCCCAGCCCGACTACGAGCAGTACTTC
TRBV4-3,TRBD1,few,TRBJ2-7,CASSQGRDRTTYEQYF,TGCGCCAGCAGCCAGGGCAGGGACAGGACGACCTACGAGCAGTACTTC
TRBV6-5,-,few,TRBJ2-7,CASSYSGELGEQYF,TGTGCCAGTAGTTACTCGGGAGAGCTAGGCGAGCAGTACTTC
TRBV6-2/TRBV6-3,TRBD2,few,TRBJ2-1,CASSYYRTSGRGISSYNEQFF,TGTGCCAGCAGTTACTACCGGACTAGCGGGAGGGGAATTAGCTCCTACAATGAGCAGTTCTTC
TRBV10-3,TRBD1,-,TRBJ1-5,CIISAVGTENQPQHF,TGTATCATCAGTGCAGTCGGGACAGAGAATCAGCCCCAGCATTTT
TRBV11-2,-,many,TRBJ2-3,CASTNRVDTQYF,TGTGCCAGCACAAATAGGGTAGATACGCAGTATTTT
TRBV6-2/TRBV6-3,-,-,TRBJ2-6,CASSFMISGANVLTF,TGTGCCAGCAGTTTCATGATTTCTGGAGCCAACGTCCTGACTTTC
TRBV30,-,few,TRBJ2-1,CAWSPPGYNEQFF,TGTGCCTGGAGCCCCCCGGGTTACAATGAGCAGTTCTTC
TRBV11-2,TRBD1,-,TRBJ1-2,CTNSLPGQNYGYTF,TGTACCAACAGCTTACCGGGACAGAACTACGGCTACACCTTC
TRBV10-1,-,-,TRBJ2-2,CASSDGQDTGGLFF,TGCGCCAGCAGTGATGGGCAAGACACCGGGGGGCTGTTCTTT
TRBV21-1,-,-,TRBJ1-1,CPSSKGAGQGGPPNTEAFF,TGTCCCAGCAGCAAAGGGGCGGGACAGGGTGGCCCCCCGAACACTGAAGCTTTCTTT
TRBV11-2,TRBD1,many,TRBJ2-3,CASNRGIGTDTQYF,TGTGCCAGCAACAGGGGGATTGGCACAGATACGCAGTATTTT
TRBV6-2/TRBV6-3,TRBD1,-,TRBJ2-1,CASSYSVHGISGGSFFSYGQFF,TGTGCCAGCAGTTACTCCGTGCATGGAATTTCAGGGGGCAGTTTTTTTTCGTATGGGCAGTTCTTC
TRBV29-1,-,many,TRBJ2-7,CSVEVQRYEQYF,TGCAGCGTTGAGGTACAGCGCTACGAGCAGTACTTC
TRBV7-9,TRBD1,many,TRBJ2-3,CASSFDRGPDTQYF,TGTGCCAGCAGCTTTGACAGGGGGCCAGATACGCAGTATTTT
TRBV11-3,TRBD2,-,TRBJ2-2,CTSGSGTSGSTGELFF,TGTACCAGCGGCTCGGGGACTAGCGGGAGCACCGGGGAGCTGTTTTTT
TRBV6-5,-,-,TRBJ1-6,CAGIESGGSQLHF,TGTGCCGGCATCGAATCCGGGGGGAGCCAACTCCACTTT
TRBV11-2,TRBD2,-,TRBJ2-7,CASSSQGLAGYNEQYF,TGTGCCAGCAGCTCCCAAGGACTAGCGGGATACAATGAGCAGTACTTC
TRBV12-3/TRBV12-4,-,-,TRBJ1-6,CDSSLVLGGTYNSPLHF,TGTGACAGCAGTTTAGTGTTGGGGGGAACCTATAATTCACCCCTCCACTTT
TRBV12-5,TRBD1,-,TRBJ2-1,CASGPPGQGIHKQFF,TGTGCTAGTGGTCCTCCGGGACAGGGTATACATAAGCAGTTCTTC
TRBV29-1,-,many,TRBJ2-7,CSVYRESGYEQYF,TGCAGCGTTTACAGGGAGTCTGGGTACGAGCAGTACTTC
TRBV11-2,-,-,TRBJ2-3,CESSPRRTDTQYF,TGTGAAAGCAGCCCGAGGCGGACAGATACGCAGTATTTT
TRBV11-2,TRBD2,-,TRBJ2-7,CASSLEARLAVLPHYEQYF,TGTGCCAGCAGCTTAGAGGCCCGACTAGCGGTCCTACCCCATTACGAGCAGTACTTC
TRBV5-5,-,few,TRBJ1-2,CASSQAAINGYGYTF,TGTGCCAGCAGTCAGGCAGCGATAAATGGCTATGGCTACACCTTC
TRBV11-2,-,-,TRBJ2-3,CASSPEWARGDTKYF,TGTGCCAGCAGCCCCGAGTGGGCGAGAGGAGATACGAAGTATTTT
TRBV6-2/TRBV6-3,TRBD2,-,TRBJ2-5,CASRAGGSGETQYF,TGTGCCAGCAGGGCGGGAGGGTCGGGAGAGACCCAGTACTTC
TRBV6-5,-,few,TRBJ2-7,CASSYSRQTYEQYF,TGTGCCAGCAGTTACTCGAGACAGACCTACGAGCAGTACTTC
TRBV12-3/TRBV12-4,-,many,TRBJ2-7,CASSFDDGRYEQYF,TGTGCCAGCAGTTTCGACGACGGGCGGTACGAGCAGTACTTC
TRBV11-2,TRBD2,once,TRBJ2-1,CASSLELAGYNGQFF,TGTGCCAGCAGCTTAGAGCTAGCGGGATACAATGGGCAGTTCTTC
TRBV5-6,-,many,TRBJ1-2,CASSRSAGVDGYTF,TGTGCCAGCAGTAGGTCGGCCGGAGTCGACGGCTACACCTTC